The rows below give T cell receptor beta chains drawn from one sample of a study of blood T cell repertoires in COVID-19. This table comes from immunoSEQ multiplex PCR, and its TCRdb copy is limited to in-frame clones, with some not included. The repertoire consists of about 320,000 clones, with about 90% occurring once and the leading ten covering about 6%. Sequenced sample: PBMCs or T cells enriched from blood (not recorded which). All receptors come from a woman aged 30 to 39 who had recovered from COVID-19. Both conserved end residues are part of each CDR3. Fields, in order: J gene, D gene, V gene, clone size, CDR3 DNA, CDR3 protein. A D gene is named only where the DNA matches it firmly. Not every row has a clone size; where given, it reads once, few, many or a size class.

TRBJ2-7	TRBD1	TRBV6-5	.	TGTGCCAGCACGCCGACAGGGGGTTTCCACGAGCAGTACTTC	CASTPTGGFHEQYF
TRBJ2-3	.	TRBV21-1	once	TGTGCCAGCAGCAGTTTCAGGGGAACTAAAGATACGCAGTATTTT	CASSSFRGTKDTQYF
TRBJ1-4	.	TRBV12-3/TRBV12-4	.	TGTGCCAGCAGTCCGCGGACAGAAAAACTGTTTTTT	CASSPRTEKLFF
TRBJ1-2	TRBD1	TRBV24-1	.	TGTGCCACCAGTGAGGCGGGACAGGGGGCTGGCTACACCTTC	CATSEAGQGAGYTF
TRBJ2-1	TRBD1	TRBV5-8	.	TGTGCCAGCAGCTTGGCTATCGGGACAGGGTTGTCCTACAATGAGCAGTTCTTC	CASSLAIGTGLSYNEQFF
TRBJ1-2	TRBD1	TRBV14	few	TGTGCCAGCAGCCAAAACAGGGGCGGTGGCTACACCTTC	CASSQNRGGGYTF
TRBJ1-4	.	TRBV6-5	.	TGTGCCAGCAGACGGGGTGGCCCAGAAGAAAAACTGTTTTTT	CASRRGGPEEKLFF
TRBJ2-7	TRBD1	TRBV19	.	TGTGCCAGTTCCAGGGACGGGACAGGACCTTACGAGCAGTACTTC	CASSRDGTGPYEQYF
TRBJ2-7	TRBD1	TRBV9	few	TGTGCCAGCAGCCTGGACAGGGACTCCTACGAGCAGTACTTC	CASSLDRDSYEQYF
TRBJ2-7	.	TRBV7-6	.	TGTGCCAGCAGCTTAGGTGTGGGGGCCTCCTACGAGCAGTACTTC	CASSLGVGASYEQYF
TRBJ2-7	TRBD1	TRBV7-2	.	TGTGCCAGCAGCACGGGACAGGGGCTCGGAGGTGACGAGCAGTACTTC	CASSTGQGLGGDEQYF
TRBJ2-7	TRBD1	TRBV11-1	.	TGTGCCAGCAGCTTAACCCGGGACAGGACCTACGAGCAGTACTTC	CASSLTRDRTYEQYF
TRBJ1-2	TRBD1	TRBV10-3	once	TGTGCCATCAGCGAACAGGGGATAGGAGGCTACACCTTC	CAISEQGIGGYTF
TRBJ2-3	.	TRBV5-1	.	TGCGCCAGCAGTACTGAGCAGGGCCGCACAGATACGCAGTATTTT	CASSTEQGRTDTQYF
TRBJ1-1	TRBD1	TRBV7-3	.	TGTGCCAGCAGCCAAGGACAGGGTTCCACTGAAGCTTTCTTT	CASSQGQGSTEAFF
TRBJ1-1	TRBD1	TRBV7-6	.	TGTGCCAGCAGCTTAGAGACAGGGGGCGCGTATACTGAAGCTTTCTTT	CASSLETGGAYTEAFF
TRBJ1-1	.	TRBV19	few	TGTGCCACCTCGTCTCAGGGAGGCACTGAAGCTTTCTTT	CATSSQGGTEAFF
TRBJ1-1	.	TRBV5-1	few	TGCGCCAGCAGCTTGGGGGCCAACAAGAACACTGAAGCTTTCTTT	CASSLGANKNTEAFF
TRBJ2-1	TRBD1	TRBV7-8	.	TGTGCCAGCAGCCAACCCGGGACAGGGGATAAGGCCTACAATGAGCAGTTCTTC	CASSQPGTGDKAYNEQFF
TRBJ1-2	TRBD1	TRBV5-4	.	TGTGCCAGCAGCTATGGACAGGGATATGGCTACACCTTC	CASSYGQGYGYTF
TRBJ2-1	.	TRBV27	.	TGTGCCAGCAGTCCTTGGACAGGGGTGGCGGGGGGCTCGAATGAGCAGTTCTTC	CASSPWTGVAGGSNEQFF
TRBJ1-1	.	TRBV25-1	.	TGTGCCAGCAGTGAATTTGCACGGACTGAAGCTTTCTTT	CASSEFARTEAFF
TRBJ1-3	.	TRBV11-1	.	TGTGCCAGCAGCTTCGGACAGAGCTCTGGAAACACCATATATTTT	CASSFGQSSGNTIYF
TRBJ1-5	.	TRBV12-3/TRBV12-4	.	TGTGCCAGCAGTTTAGCGCGAGATCAGCCCCAGCATTTT	CASSLARDQPQHF
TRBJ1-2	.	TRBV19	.	TGTGCCAGTAGTATAGTTTTCCCCGAATACGGTGGCTACACCTTC	CASSIVFPEYGGYTF
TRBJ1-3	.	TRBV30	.	TGTGCCTGGAGTGTCAACACCCGCTCTGGAAACACCATATATTTT	CAWSVNTRSGNTIYF
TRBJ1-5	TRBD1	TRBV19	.	TGTGCCTCAGGGACAGGGGTCCAGCCCCAGCATTTT	CASGTGVQPQHF
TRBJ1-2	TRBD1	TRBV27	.	TGTGCCAGCAGTTTATCGGGGACAGGGGGCTACACCTTC	CASSLSGTGGYTF
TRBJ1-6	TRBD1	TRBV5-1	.	TGCGCCAGCAGACCCCGTTCATTGGGACAGGGTTATTCACCCCTCCACTTT	CASRPRSLGQGYSPLHF
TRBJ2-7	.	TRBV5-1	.	TGCGCCAGCAGCTTGGTTTCTGGCACGCTGGTATACGAGCAGTACTTC	CASSLVSGTLVYEQYF